This is a list of T cell receptor beta chains from one sample in a study of blood T cell repertoires in COVID-19. Clones were read by immunoSEQ multiplex PCR, and TCRdb kept only the in-frame ones, dropping some. The sample has around 140,000 clones, roughly 80% seen once. Sequenced: peripheral blood. The receptor set was obtained from a woman in her fifties or sixties with active or convalescent COVID-19. Both conserved end residues are part of each CDR3.

CDR3 protein,J gene,V gene
CASSLKIAGHYEQYF,TRBJ2-7,TRBV5-1
CASSAGVPNTGELFF,TRBJ2-2,TRBV9
CASSYAGQGLTGELFF,TRBJ2-2,TRBV6-5
CASSLDSGNSPLHF,TRBJ1-6,TRBV5-1
CASSTRQGSSYEQYF,TRBJ2-7,TRBV28
CASKSEAGSYEQYF,TRBJ2-7,TRBV19
CAISEEVTGGQPQHF,TRBJ1-5,TRBV10-3
CASSYSARGDSPLHF,TRBJ1-6,TRBV6-2/TRBV6-3
CASSQGSYGDRGEAFF,TRBJ1-1,TRBV4-1
CANNRGGYEQYF,TRBJ2-7,TRBV2
CASSRGNTIYF,TRBJ1-3,TRBV4-2
CSVDNEQGRNYGYTF,TRBJ1-2,TRBV29-1
CAAGGFRETQYF,TRBJ2-5,TRBV6-5
CSVAGQGTLMNTEAFF,TRBJ1-1,TRBV29-1
CASSFYAGITGNTIYF,TRBJ1-3,TRBV28
CASSGDRWAEAFF,TRBJ1-1,TRBV2
CSASLRGDGYTF,TRBJ1-2,TRBV20-1
CASSLVTGYEQYF,TRBJ2-7,TRBV25-1
CASSLGGQGAYEQYF,TRBJ2-7,TRBV27
CASSLERTGETQYF,TRBJ2-5,TRBV5-1
CASSQDYRGGQFF,TRBJ2-1,TRBV4-2
CASSPNRASNEKLFF,TRBJ1-4,TRBV27
CATVEEGARAKNIQYF,TRBJ2-4,TRBV18
CASSYRASGGNEQFF,TRBJ2-1,TRBV6-5
CASSSRGGLALDTQYF,TRBJ2-3,TRBV7-3
CASRGTTSSYNEQFF,TRBJ2-1,TRBV6-5